The subject of this entry is one T cell receptor (beta chain). Produced via immunoSEQ multiplex PCR; TCRdb's table is partial and in-frame only. The table records under 850,000 clones, approximately 88% of them present only once. This sample is drawn from a study of shared T cell receptors in the human thymus. There are 13 residues in the CDR3. Trimming removed 5 bases from V and 8 bases from J; junction bases left unmatched: 3. CDR1 and CDR2 (germline): MNHEY, SMNVEV (reference sequence). These data also formed part of another study, on human thymus T cells. That work states: Those donating were healthy Finnish infants in corrective surgery for congenital heart defects. The study used thymus tissue resected during corrective heart surgery.

The clonotype originates from a boy in the first two years of life with a congenital heart defect. The chain is built from TRBV27 and TRBJ2-1; TRBD2 agrees at 10 bases. The sample comprised thymocytes. Here the CDR3 reads CASSGTSGDEQFF. The CDR3 nucleotides read TGTGCCAGCAGTGGTACTAGCGGGGATGAGCAGTTCTTC.